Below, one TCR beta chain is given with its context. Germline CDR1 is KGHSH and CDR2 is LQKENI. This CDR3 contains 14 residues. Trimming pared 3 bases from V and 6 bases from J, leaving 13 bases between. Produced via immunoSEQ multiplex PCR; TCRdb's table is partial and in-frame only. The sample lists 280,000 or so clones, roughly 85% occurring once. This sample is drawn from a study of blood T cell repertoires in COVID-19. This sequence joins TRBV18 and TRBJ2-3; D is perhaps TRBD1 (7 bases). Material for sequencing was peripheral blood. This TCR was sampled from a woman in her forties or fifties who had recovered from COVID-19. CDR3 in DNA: TGTGCCAGCTCACCGGAGGGGGCGGCGGATACGCAGTATTTT. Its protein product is CASSPEGAADTQYF.